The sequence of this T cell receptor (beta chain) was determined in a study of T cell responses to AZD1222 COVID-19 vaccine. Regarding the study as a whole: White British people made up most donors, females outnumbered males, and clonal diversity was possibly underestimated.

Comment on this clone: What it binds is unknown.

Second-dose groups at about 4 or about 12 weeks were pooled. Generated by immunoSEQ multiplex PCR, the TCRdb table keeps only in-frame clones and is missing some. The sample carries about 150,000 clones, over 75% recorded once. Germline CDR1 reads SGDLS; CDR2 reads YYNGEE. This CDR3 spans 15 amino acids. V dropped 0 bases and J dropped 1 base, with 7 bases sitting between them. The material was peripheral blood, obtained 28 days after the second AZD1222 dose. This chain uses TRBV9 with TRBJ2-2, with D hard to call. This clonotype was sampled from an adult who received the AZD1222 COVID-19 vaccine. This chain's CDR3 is CASSVAVGNTGELFF. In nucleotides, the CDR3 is TGTGCCAGCAGCGTAGCGGTAGGGAACACCGGGGAGCTGTTTTTT.